The 21 T cell receptor beta chains listed next were all sequenced from one sample in a study of T cells expressing NK-cell markers. Each CDR3 protein gets one entry in TCRdb, which reprocessed the 5' RACE reads and gives no DNA. The sample table includes about 260,000 distinct CDR3 sequences. The sample was blood T cells: a sorted CD56 or NKG2C T cell subset, CD4+ or CD8+ T cells, or bulk PBMC T cells (not recorded which). All receptors come from a woman between 18 and 75 years old in good health.

This chain uses TRBV6-2 or TRBV6-3 with TRBJ2-7. Germline V lookup: CDR1 MNHEY, CDR2 SVGEGT. This CDR3 region has 12 residues. The CDR3 region is CASSTFLYEQYF.

CDR3 residues: CSHVGGPAGPTDTQYF. The chain combines TRBV29-1 with TRBJ2-3; TCRdb proposes TRBD2, but this gene call is untestable without DNA. Germline V gene data show CDR1 as SQVTM and CDR2 as ANQGSEA. The CDR3 runs 16 residues.

The chain recombines TRBV4-3 with TRBJ1-4. Looked up from germline, CDR1 is LGHNA and CDR2 is YSLEER. The CDR3 is 15 residues long. The CDR3 reads CASSQVAGSLEKLFF.

The V call is TRBV6-2 or TRBV6-3, the J call TRBJ1-6; TCRdb gives TRBD1 as the D gene, but with no DNA this cannot be confirmed. CDR3 size: 13 residues. Germline loops: CDR1 MNHEY, CDR2 SVGEGT. The CDR3 spells CASGDTGNSPLHF.

The CDR3 is CASSFGTGGREQYF. The chain couples TRBV7-2 to TRBJ2-7; TCRdb outputs TRBD1, but without DNA this stays unchecked. The CDR3 has 14 amino acids. Germline CDR1 reads SGHTA; CDR2 reads FQGNSA. Together with reference TRBV7-2 and TRBJ2-7, the CDR3 gives the full variable domain: GAGVSQSPSNKVTEKGKDVELRCDPISGHTALYWYRQSLGQGLEFLIYFQGNSAPDKSGLPSDRFSAERTGGSVSTLTIQRTQQEDSAVYLCASSFGTGGREQYFGPGTRLTVT.

V usage is TRBV6-1 and J usage is TRBJ1-3; TCRdb lists TRBD1, though no DNA is available to test this call. There are 15 residues in the CDR3. Per germline, CDR1 MNHNS and CDR2 SASEGT. The CDR3 region is CASRLQGASGNTIYF.

The chain combines TRBV24-1 with TRBJ2-3; TCRdb lists TRBD1, though no DNA is available to test this call. The CDR3 is 13 residues long. CDR1 is KGHDR and CDR2 is SFDVKD in the germline V gene. CDR3 sequence reads: CATSDFGQGKQYF.

The chain's CDR3 is CASSPSPGTYNEQFF. The V and J genes are TRBV6-1 and TRBJ2-1; TCRdb names TRBD2, which stays unverified in the absence of DNA. This CDR3 has 15 amino acids. Germline V gene data show CDR1 as MNHNS and CDR2 as SASEGT.

The chain links TRBV6-4 to TRBJ1-1; TCRdb's assignment of TRBD1 cannot be checked, as there is no DNA. The CDR3 runs 15 residues. The germline V gene encodes CDR1 MRHNA and CDR2 SNTAGT. CDR3 region: CASSGRDGMNTEAFF.

The chain couples TRBV5-1 to TRBJ2-7; TCRdb's D call, TRBD1, is unchecked because there is no DNA. The CDR3 totals 14 residues. In germline, CDR1 is SGHRS, CDR2 YFSETQ. CDR3 region: CASSLLTVTNGQYF.

The genes are TRBV3-1 and TRBJ2-2; absent DNA, TCRdb's TRBD1 call cannot be checked. The CDR3 is made up of 15 amino acids. Germline V gene sequence: CDR1 LGHDT, CDR2 YNNKEL (reference sequence). The CDR3: CASSHGTPQAGELFF.

The V gene is TRBV6-1, the J gene TRBJ2-1; TCRdb's D call of TRBD1 is untestable without DNA. The CDR3 totals 15 residues. Germline values: CDR1 MNHNS, CDR2 SASEGT. CDR3 residues: CASSSGGASGNEQFF.

The V gene is TRBV12-3 or TRBV12-4, the J gene TRBJ2-3; TCRdb gives TRBD2 as the D gene, but with no DNA this cannot be confirmed. CDR3 size: 15 residues. CDR3 region: CASSHRGLITDTQYF.

J is TRBJ2-1 and V is TRBV19; TCRdb gives TRBD1 as the D gene, but with no DNA this cannot be confirmed. This CDR3 is 15 amino acids long. CDR1 is LNHDA and CDR2 is SQIVND in the germline V gene (reference sequence). CDR3 sequence reads: CASSTDRGPGNEQFF.

V usage is TRBV14 and J usage is TRBJ2-1; TCRdb returns TRBD2, unconfirmable since there is no DNA. The V gene's germline CDR1 is SGHDN and CDR2 FVKESK. CDR3 length equals 15 residues. CDR3 amino acids: CASSQVRGRAHEQFF. The full variable domain, with the rest looked up from reference TRBV14 and TRBJ2-1, is EAGVTQFPSHSVIEKGQTVTLRCDPISGHDNLYWYRRVMGKEIKFLLHFVKESKQDESGMPNNRFLAERTGGTYSTLKVQPAELEDSGVYFCASSQVRGRAHEQFFGPGTRLTVL.

This chain uses TRBV7-9 with TRBJ1-1. This CDR3 is built from 14 residues. Germline V gene data show CDR1 as SEHNR and CDR2 as FQNEAQ (reference sequence). This chain's CDR3 is CASSPQFGKSEAFF.

The chain is built from TRBV20-1 and TRBJ1-1. CDR1 and CDR2 from the germline V gene are DFQATT and SNEGSKA (reference sequence). The CDR3 runs to 13 residues. This CDR3 is CSATAGASAEAFF.

The chain employs TRBV19 and TRBJ1-5; TCRdb names TRBD1, which stays unverified in the absence of DNA. This CDR3 is 16 amino acids long. Germline lookup yields CDR1 LNHDA and CDR2 SQIVND (reference sequence). The CDR3 loop is CASRRAGQGVNQPQHF.

CDR3 loop: CASSLLGVREGSGNTIYF. The chain combines TRBV11-2 with TRBJ1-3. This CDR3 contains 18 residues. CDR1 SGHAT and CDR2 FQNNGV come from the germline V gene.

This sequence joins TRBV5-1 and TRBJ2-3; TCRdb picks TRBD2, but there is no DNA to check that call. Germline-derived CDR1 and CDR2 are SGHRS and YFSETQ. There are 17 residues in the CDR3. The CDR3: CASSSELAPLRTDTQYF.

The V call is TRBV12-3 or TRBV12-4, the J call TRBJ2-1; TCRdb proposes TRBD2, but this gene call is untestable without DNA. The length of the CDR3 is 14 residues. CDR3 residues: CASGPSGTYNEQFF.